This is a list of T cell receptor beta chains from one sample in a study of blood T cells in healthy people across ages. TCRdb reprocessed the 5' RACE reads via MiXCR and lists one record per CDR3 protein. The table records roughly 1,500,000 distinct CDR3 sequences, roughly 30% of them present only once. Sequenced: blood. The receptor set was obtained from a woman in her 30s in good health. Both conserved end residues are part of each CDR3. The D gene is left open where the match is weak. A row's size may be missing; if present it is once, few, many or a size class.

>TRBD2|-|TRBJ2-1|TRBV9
TGTGCCAGCAGCAGAACGGGAGGGGGGGACAATGAGCAGTTCTTC
CASSRTGGGDNEQFF
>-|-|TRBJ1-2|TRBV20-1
TGCAGTGTTGGACAGTTGTATGGCTACACCTTC
CSVGQLYGYTF
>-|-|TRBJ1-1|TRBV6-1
TGTGCCAGCAGTGAAGCCTCTTATCCCTCAGGGAGGCTCAACACTGAAGCTTTCTTT
CASSEASYPSGRLNTEAFF
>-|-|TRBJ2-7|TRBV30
TGTGCCGCCTCCCCCGGCGAGCAGTACTTC
CAASPGEQYF
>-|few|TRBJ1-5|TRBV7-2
TGTGCCAGCAGCTTTTTCAGACCAAATCAGCCCCAGCATTTT
CASSFFRPNQPQHF
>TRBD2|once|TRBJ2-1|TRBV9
TGTGCCAGCAGCCCAGCGGGAGAGGAGGTTGAGCAGTTCTTC
CASSPAGEEVEQFF
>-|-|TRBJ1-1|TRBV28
TGTGCCAGCAGTTTATTAGGGGGGCAGGGCACTGAAGCTTTCTTT
CASSLLGGQGTEAFF
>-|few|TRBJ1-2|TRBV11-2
TGTGCCAGCAGCTTAAAGCAGCTCTATGGCTACACCTTC
CASSLKQLYGYTF
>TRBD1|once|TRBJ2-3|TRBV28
TGTGCCAGCAGTTCGTACGGACAGGGGGAGCCGGTTACGCAGTATTTT
CASSSYGQGEPVTQYF
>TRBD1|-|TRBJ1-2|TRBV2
TGTGCCAGCAGTGACGACAGGGCCTACACCTTC
CASSDDRAYTF
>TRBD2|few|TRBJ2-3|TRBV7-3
TGTGCCAGCAGCTTATTGGGAGCGGGGGGTAGCACAGATACGCAGTATTTT
CASSLLGAGGSTDTQYF
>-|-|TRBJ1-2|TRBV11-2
TGTGCCAGCAGCACTCTCCAGGATAACTATGGCTACACCTTC
CASSTLQDNYGYTF
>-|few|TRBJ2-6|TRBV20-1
TGCAGTGCTAGGGGGCGGACCCCGAGCTCTGGGGCCAACGTCCTGACTTTC
CSARGRTPSSGANVLTF
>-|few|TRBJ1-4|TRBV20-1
TGCAGTGCCCTAGAGGCAGATAATGAAAAACTGTTTTTT
CSALEADNEKLFF
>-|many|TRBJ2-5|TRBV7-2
TGTGCCAGCAGCCTACCTAGTCGAGCGGAGACCCAGTACTTC
CASSLPSRAETQYF
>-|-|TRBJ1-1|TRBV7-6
TGTGCCAGCAGCTTACTGTGGGCAGGGTCCACTGAAGCTTTCTTT
CASSLLWAGSTEAFF
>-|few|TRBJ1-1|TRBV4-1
TGCGCCAGCAGCCAAGATCTGAGGGGGAACGACGCTTTCTTT
CASSQDLRGNDAFF
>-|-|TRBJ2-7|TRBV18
TGTGCCAGCTCATCTAGCGTACCCTCCTACGAGCAGTACTTC
CASSSSVPSYEQYF
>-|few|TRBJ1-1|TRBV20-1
TGCAGTGCTAGGGTGCAGAACACTGAAGCTTTCTTT
CSARVQNTEAFF
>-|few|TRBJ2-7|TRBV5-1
TGCGCCAGCAGCTTGGAAGGACACCTCTACGAGCAGTACTTC
CASSLEGHLYEQYF
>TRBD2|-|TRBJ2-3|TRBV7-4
TGTGCCAGCAGCTTAGAACTAGCGGTCCCAGATACGCAGTATTTT
CASSLELAVPDTQYF
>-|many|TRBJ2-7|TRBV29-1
TGCAGCGTTGAAGAACCCGAGACCTACGAGCAGTACTTC
CSVEEPETYEQYF
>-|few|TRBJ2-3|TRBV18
TGTGCCAGCTCCCCCGGGACAACGGAAGATACGCAGTATTTT
CASSPGTTEDTQYF
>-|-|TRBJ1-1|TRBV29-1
TGCAGCGCGGGAGCCGGGACCGCCTCCACTGAAGCTTTCTTT
CSAGAGTASTEAFF
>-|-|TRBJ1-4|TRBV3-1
TGTGCCAGCAACCAATCCCTTGGAACGGCTAATGAAAAACTGTTTTTT
CASNQSLGTANEKLFF
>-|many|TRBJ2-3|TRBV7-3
TGTGCCAGCAGCGTAAATAGCGCAGATACGCAGTATTTT
CASSVNSADTQYF
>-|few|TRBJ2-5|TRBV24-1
TGTGCCACCAGTGATGGAACAACCGGTGGGGAGACCCAGTACTTC
CATSDGTTGGETQYF
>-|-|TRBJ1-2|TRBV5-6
TGTGCCAGCAGCGGGAAAAGCCATGGCTACACCTTC
CASSGKSHGYTF
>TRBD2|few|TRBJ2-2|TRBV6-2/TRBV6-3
TGTGCCAGCAGACAAGCGGGAGTTAACACCGGGGAGCTGTTTTTT
CASRQAGVNTGELFF
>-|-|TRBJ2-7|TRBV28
TGTGCCAGCGCGCTCTGGGGCGAGAGCTCCTACGAGCAGTACTTC
CASALWGESSYEQYF
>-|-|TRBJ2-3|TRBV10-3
TGTGCCATCAGTGAGTTTTCGGGTGGCAGGCGCCCGAAGTATTTT
CAISEFSGGRRPKYF
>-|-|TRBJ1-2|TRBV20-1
TGCAGTGCTAGAAGGCAGACCAACTATGGCTACACCTTC
CSARRQTNYGYTF
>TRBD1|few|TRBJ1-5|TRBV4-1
TGCGCCAGCAGCACACAGGGGGCTCATCAGCCCCAGCATTTT
CASSTQGAHQPQHF
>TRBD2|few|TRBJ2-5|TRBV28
TGTGCCAGCAGCACCGGGACTAGCGGGTTGGAGACCCAGTACTTC
CASSTGTSGLETQYF
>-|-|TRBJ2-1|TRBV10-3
TGTGCCATCAGTACGACTAGGAATGAGCAGTTCTTC
CAISTTRNEQFF
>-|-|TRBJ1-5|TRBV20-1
TGCAGTGCTAGAACGGTGGGAATTAGCAATCAGCCCCAGCATTTT
CSARTVGISNQPQHF
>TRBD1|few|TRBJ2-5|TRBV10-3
TGTGCCATCAGAACGACAGGGGCAGAGACCCAGTACTTC
CAIRTTGAETQYF
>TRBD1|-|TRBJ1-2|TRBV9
TGTGCCAGCAATAACCCGGGACAGGGGGCATATGGCTACACCTTC
CASNNPGQGAYGYTF
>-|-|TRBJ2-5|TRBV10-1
TGCGCCAGCACCCCTCGGGGGGCGAAAGAGACCCAGTACTTC
CASTPRGAKETQYF
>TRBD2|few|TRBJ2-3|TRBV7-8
TGTGCCAGCAGCTTACCACGGGGTAGTAGCGGGGGGGCCCGGACAGATACGCAGTATTTT
CASSLPRGSSGGARTDTQYF
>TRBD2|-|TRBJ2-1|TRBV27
TGTGCCAGCAGTTTTATAGGTAGCGGGAGTTTCTTCTACAATGAGCAGTTCTTC
CASSFIGSGSFFYNEQFF
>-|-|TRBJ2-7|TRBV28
TGTGCCAACAGTTTACCTCCTTTCGAGCGATGGAGGGGAGAGCAGTACTTC
CANSLPPFERWRGEQYF
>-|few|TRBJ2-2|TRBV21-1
TGTGCCAGCAGCAAAGGAGGTGGGGCTAGCGGGAAAGGTAACGGGGAGCTGTTTTTT
CASSKGGGASGKGNGELFF
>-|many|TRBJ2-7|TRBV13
TGTGCCAGCAGCTCGTCTCAGTCCTACGAGCAGTACTTC
CASSSSQSYEQYF
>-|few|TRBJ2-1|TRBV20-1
TGCAGTGCGAGAGAGCAGGGTGAGCAGTTCTTC
CSAREQGEQFF
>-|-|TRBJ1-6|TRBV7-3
TGTGCCAGCAGCTTATCGTCCAGGCAGGGTCACTCACCCCTCCACTTT
CASSLSSRQGHSPLHF